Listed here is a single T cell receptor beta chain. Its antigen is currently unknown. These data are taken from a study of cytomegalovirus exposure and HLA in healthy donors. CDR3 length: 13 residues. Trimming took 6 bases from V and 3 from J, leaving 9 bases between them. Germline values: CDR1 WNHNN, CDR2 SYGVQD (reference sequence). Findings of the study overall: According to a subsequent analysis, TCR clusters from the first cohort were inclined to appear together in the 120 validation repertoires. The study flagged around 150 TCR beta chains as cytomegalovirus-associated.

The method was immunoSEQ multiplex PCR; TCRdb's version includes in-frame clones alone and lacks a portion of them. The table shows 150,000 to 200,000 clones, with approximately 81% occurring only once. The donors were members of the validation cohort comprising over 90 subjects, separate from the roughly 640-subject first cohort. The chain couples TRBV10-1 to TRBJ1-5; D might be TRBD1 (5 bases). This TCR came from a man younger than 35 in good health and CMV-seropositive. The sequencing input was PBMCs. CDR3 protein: CASRGGNNQPQHF. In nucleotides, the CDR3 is TGCGCCAGCAGGGGGGGTAACAATCAGCCCCAGCATTTT.